The TCR beta chain under discussion was sequenced for a study of patients and donors after allogeneic stem cell transplantation. There are many counts of this clonotype. From the RT-PCR reads, TCRdb called clonotypes with MiXCR, one entry per CDR3 protein. Among about 7,100 distinct CDR3 sequences, over 9.5% were seen once, and the ten largest hold about 53%. The CDR3 length is 16 residues. Per germline, CDR1 MNHEY and CDR2 SMNVEV (reference sequence). V lost 2 bases and J lost 4, with 15 bases in between. The chain is built from TRBV27 and TRBJ1-3; D unresolved. The source of this sequence is a human donor who was either an allogeneic HSCT recipient or a stem cell or donor lymphocyte infusion donor (not recorded which). It is not recorded whose cells these are; they may come from a transplant donor. Sequencing was carried out using blood, either unsorted or a sorted T cell fraction (not recorded which). The CDR3 protein is CASSLSKPISGNTIYF. The DNA of the CDR3 is TGTGCCAGCAGTTTAAGCAAGCCGATCTCGGGAAACACCATATATTTT.